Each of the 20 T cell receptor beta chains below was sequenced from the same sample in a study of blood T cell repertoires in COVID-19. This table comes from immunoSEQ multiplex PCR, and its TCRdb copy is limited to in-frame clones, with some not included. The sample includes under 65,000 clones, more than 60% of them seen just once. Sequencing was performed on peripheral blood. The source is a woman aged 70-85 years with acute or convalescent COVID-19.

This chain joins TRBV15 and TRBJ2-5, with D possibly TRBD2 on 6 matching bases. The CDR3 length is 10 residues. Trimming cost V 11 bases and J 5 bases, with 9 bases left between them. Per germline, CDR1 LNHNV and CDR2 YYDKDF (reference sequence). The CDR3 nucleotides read TGTGCCGCCGCGGGGGAGACCCAGTACTTC. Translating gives CAAAGETQYF.

CDR3 sequence: CASSLGQVDTDTQYF. CDR3 sequence (DNA): TGTGCCAGCAGCTTGGGACAGGTTGACACAGATACGCAGTATTTT. The genes are TRBV5-6 and TRBJ2-3; maybe TRBD1 (6 bases). Germline lookup yields CDR1 SGHDT and CDR2 YYEEEE. The CDR3 is 15 residues long. The V end lost 0 bases, the J end lost 2 bases, and 10 bases lay between the germline ends.

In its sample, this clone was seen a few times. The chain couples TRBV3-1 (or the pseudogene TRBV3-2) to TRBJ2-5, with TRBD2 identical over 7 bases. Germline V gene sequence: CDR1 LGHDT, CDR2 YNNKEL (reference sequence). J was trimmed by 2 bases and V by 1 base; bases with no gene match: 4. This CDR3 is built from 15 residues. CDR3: CASSQGGGNQETQYF. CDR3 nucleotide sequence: TGTGCCAGCAGCCAAGGCGGGGGAAATCAAGAGACCCAGTACTTC.

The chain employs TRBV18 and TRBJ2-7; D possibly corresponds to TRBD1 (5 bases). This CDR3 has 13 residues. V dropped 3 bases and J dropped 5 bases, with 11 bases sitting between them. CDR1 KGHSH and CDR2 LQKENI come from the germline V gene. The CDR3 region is CASSPGLRDEQYF. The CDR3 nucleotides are TGTGCCAGCTCACCCGGGCTCAGGGACGAGCAGTACTTC.

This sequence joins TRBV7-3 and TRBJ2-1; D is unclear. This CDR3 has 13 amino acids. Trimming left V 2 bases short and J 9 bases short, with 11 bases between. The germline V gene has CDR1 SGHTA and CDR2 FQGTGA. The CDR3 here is CASSLDQRGEQFF. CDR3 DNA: TGTGCCAGCAGCTTAGACCAGAGAGGTGAGCAGTTCTTC. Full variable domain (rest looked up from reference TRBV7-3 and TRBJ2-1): GAGVSQTPSNKVTEKGKYVELRCDPISGHTALYWYRQSLGQGPEFLIYFQGTGAADDSGLPNDRFFAVRPEGSVSTLKIQRTERGDSAVYLCASSLDQRGEQFFGPGTRLTVL.

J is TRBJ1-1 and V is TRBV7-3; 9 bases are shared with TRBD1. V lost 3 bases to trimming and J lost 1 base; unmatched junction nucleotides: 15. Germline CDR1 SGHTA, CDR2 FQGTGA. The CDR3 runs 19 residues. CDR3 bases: TGTGCCAGCAGCTTGATGCCCCTGGGGACAGGGTATGGGAACACTGAAGCTTTCTTT. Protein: CASSLMPLGTGYGNTEAFF.

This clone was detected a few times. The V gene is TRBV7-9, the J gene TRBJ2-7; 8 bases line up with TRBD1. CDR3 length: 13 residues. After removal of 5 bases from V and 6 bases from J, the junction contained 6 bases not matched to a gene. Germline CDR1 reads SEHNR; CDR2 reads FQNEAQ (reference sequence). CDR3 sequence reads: CASSRQGAREQYV. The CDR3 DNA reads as TGTGCCAGCAGCCGCCAGGGGGCCCGCGAGCAGTACGTC.

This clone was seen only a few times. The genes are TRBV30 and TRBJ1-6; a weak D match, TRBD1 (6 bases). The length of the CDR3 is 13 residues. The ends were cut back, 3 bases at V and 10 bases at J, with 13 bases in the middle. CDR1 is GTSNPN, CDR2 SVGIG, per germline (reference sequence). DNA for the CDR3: TGTGCCTGGAGACGACAGGTCGGCTCACCCCTCCACTTT. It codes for CAWRRQVGSPLHF.

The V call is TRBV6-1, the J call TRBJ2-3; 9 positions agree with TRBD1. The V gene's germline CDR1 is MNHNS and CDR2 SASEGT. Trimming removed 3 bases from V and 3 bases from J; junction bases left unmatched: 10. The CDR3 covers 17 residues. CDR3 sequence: CASSDGWGGQGTDTQYF. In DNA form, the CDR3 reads TGTGCCAGCAGTGATGGTTGGGGGGGACAGGGAACAGATACGCAGTATTTT.

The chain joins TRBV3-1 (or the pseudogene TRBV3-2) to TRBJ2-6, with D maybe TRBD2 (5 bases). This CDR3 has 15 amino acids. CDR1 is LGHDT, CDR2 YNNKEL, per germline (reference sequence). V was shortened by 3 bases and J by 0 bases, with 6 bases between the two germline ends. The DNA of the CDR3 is TGTGCCAGCAGCCATGGAGGCTCTGGGGCCAACGTCCTGACTTTC. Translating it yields CASSHGGSGANVLTF.

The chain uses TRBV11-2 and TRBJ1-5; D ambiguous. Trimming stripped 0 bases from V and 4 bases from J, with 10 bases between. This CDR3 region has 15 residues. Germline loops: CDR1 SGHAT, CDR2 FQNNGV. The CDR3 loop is CASSLDPRGNQPQHF. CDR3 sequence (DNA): TGTGCCAGCAGCTTAGATCCGCGGGGTAATCAGCCCCAGCATTTT.

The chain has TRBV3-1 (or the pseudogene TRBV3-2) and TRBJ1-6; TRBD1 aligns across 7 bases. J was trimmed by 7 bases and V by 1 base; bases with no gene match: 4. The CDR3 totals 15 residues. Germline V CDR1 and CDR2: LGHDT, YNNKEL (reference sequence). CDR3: CASSQGQGGNSPLHF. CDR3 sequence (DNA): TGTGCCAGCAGCCAAGGACAGGGCGGGAATTCACCCCTCCACTTT.

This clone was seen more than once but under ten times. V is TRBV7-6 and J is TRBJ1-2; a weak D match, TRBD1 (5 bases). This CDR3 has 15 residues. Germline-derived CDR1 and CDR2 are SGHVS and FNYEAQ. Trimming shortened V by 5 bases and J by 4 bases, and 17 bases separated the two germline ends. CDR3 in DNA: TGTGCCAGCAGCCGTACGCTCGACGGGGGCTATGGCTACACCTTC. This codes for CASSRTLDGGYGYTF.

CDR3 amino acids: CASMTARYEQYF. CDR3 DNA sequence: TGTGCCAGTATGACAGCGCGTTACGAGCAGTACTTC. This chain connects TRBV28 to TRBJ2-7; tentative D call: TRBD1 (5 bases). V was trimmed by 9 bases and J by 4 bases, leaving 13 bases between them. The CDR3 consists of 12 residues. CDR1 is MDHEN and CDR2 is SYDVKM in the germline V gene.

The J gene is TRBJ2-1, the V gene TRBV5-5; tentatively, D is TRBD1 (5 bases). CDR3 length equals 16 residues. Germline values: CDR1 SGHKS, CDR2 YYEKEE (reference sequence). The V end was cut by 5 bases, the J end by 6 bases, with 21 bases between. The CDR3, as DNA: TGTGCCAGCAGGTCCCGATCAGCAGGGTCTTTCAATGAGCAGTTCTTC. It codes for CASRSRSAGSFNEQFF.

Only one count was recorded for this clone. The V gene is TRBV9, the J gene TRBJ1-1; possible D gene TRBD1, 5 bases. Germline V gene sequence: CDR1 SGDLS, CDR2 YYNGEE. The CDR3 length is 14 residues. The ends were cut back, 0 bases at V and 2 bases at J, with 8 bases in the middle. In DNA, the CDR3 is TGTGCCAGCAGCGTAGATCAGGGAAACACTGAAGCTTTCTTT. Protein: CASSVDQGNTEAFF.

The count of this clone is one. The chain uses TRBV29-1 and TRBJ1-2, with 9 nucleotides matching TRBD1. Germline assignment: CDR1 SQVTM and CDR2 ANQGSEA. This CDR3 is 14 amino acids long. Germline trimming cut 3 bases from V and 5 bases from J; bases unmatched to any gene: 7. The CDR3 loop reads CSVDLGQGSYGYTF. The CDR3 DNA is TGCAGCGTTGATTTAGGACAGGGGTCGTATGGCTACACCTTC.

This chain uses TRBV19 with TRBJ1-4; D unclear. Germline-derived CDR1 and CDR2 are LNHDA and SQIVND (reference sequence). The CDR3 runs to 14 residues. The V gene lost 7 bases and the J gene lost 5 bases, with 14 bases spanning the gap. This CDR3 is CASNSRRENEKLFF. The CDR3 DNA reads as TGTGCCAGTAACTCTCGAAGAGAAAATGAAAAACTGTTTTTT.

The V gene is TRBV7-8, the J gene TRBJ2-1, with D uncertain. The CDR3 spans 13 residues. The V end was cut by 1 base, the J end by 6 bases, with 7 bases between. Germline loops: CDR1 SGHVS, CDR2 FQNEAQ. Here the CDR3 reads CASSLGLSNEQFF. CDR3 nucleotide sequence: TGTGCCAGCAGCTTAGGACTGTCCAATGAGCAGTTCTTC.

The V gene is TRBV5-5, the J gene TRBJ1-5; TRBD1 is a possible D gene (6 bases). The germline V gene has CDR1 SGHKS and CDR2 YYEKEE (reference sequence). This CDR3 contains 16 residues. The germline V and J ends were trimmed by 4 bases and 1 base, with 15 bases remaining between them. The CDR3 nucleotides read TGTGCCAGCAGCCCCAGTGGGGGGGCGAGCAATCAGCCCCAGCATTTT. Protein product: CASSPSGGASNQPQHF.